This T cell receptor (beta chain) stems from a study of T cells in Graves' hyperthyroidism and ophthalmopathy. From germline, CDR1 is SGDLS and CDR2 YYNGEE. The junction had 3 bases not matched to a gene; V was cut back by 0 bases and J by 6 bases. There are 15 residues in the CDR3. PBMCs stemmed from around 9.3 ml fresh peripheral blood. Amplified regions were TCR beta CDR3 sequences from RNA transcripts. Using the HTBI primer set, a first-round RT-PCR was run on the TCR CDR3. TCRdb ran MiXCR on the multiplex PCR reads and lists one entry per CDR3 protein. The table includes under 550,000 distinct CDR3 sequences, 12% to 15% detected once.

The chain recombines TRBV9 with TRBJ2-1; 10 bases line up with TRBD2. Material for sequencing was blood. This TCR derives from a woman aged 18-29 years with Graves' hyperthyroidism. The CDR3 region has the DNA TGTGCCAGCAGCGTAGCGCCTAGCGGGAGCAATGAGCAGTTCTTC. Translated: CASSVAPSGSNEQFF.